The 26 T cell receptor beta chains below come from one sample, sequenced in a study of regulatory T cells in long-lasting Graves disease. Through Arm-PCR of CDR3 regions and iRepertoire HTBI primers, TCR beta libraries were built. TCRdb re-called the multiplex PCR reads through MiXCR, storing one row per CDR3 protein. The data show 350,000 to 450,000 distinct CDR3 sequences, approximately 10% seen once. Time point meaning: newly diagnosed GD, antithyroid drugs for less than 3 months. Scientists built the TCR library using RNA that was extracted from PBMCs. The sample was also linked to a second study, of T cells in Graves' hyperthyroidism and ophthalmopathy.

The input for sequencing was peripheral blood mononuclear cells (PBMCs), taken at new diagnosis, from a patient treated with antithyroid drugs. The receptor set was obtained from a woman younger than 35 with Graves disease.

Concerning this clonotype: With a much larger clone just one base away, this may be a read error. This chain connects TRBV28 to TRBJ2-5; perhaps TRBD1 as D (6 bases). There are 14 residues in the CDR3. Germline V CDR1 and CDR2: MDHEN, SYDVKM. The CDR3 DNA reads TGTGCCAGCAGTTTGAGGGGGACCCCTGAGACCCAGCACTTC. It yields the protein CASSLRGTPETQHF.

Note on this clonotype: Being one base from a much bigger clone, this may be a read error. The chain carries TRBV24-1 and TRBJ1-5, with D uncertain. The CDR3 consists of 17 residues. The germline CDR1 and CDR2 sequences are KGHDR and SFDVKD. Here the CDR3 reads CATSDPKPDNRYQPQRF. In DNA, the CDR3 is TGTGCCACCAGTGATCCTAAACCTGACAATAGATATCAGCCCCAGCGTTTT.

The table lists this clonotype with many counts. The chain combines TRBV20-1 with TRBJ2-7; 9 bases are shared with TRBD2. After removal of 0 bases from V and 5 bases from J, the junction contained 8 bases not matched to a gene. The CDR3 contains 15 residues. CDR1 is DFQATT, CDR2 SNEGSKA, per germline (reference sequence). CDR3 in amino acids: CSARDPGLAQNEQYF. The DNA for the CDR3 is TGCAGTGCTAGAGATCCGGGACTAGCTCAGAACGAGCAGTACTTC.

This clonotype was recorded at least ten times. The rearrangement links TRBV20-1 to TRBJ2-5; 9 bases fit TRBD2. CDR3 size: 17 residues. Germline trimming cut 0 bases from V and 5 bases from J; bases unmatched to any gene: 13. Germline V gene lookup returns CDR1 DFQATT and CDR2 SNEGSKA (reference sequence). CDR3 bases: TGCAGTGCTAGAGATATTATGAGCGGGGGGCCAGGGGAGACCCAGTACTTC. Translated, it gives CSARDIMSGGPGETQYF.

This clonotype occurred many times. J is TRBJ1-1 and V is TRBV6-9; no firm D call. V was trimmed by 2 bases and J by 1 base, leaving 11 bases between them. The V gene's germline CDR1 is MNHGY and CDR2 SVAAGI. The CDR3 contains 15 residues. CDR3 in amino acids: CASSYVGRQNTEAFF. The CDR3 DNA sequence: TGTGCCAGCAGTTATGTCGGCCGGCAGAACACTGAAGCTTTCTTT.

This clonotype has a count of ten or more. The rearrangement uses TRBV10-1 and TRBJ2-2; D remains unclear. Deletions cut 0 bases from V and 4 bases from J, with 9 bases between. This CDR3 region has 15 residues. Germline CDR1 and CDR2: WNHNN and SYGVQD (reference sequence). The CDR3 protein is CASSESSQITGELFF. CDR3 DNA: TGCGCCAGCAGTGAGTCGAGTCAGATCACCGGGGAGCTGTTTTTT.

This chain joins TRBV5-4 and TRBJ1-6; D is possibly TRBD1 (5 bases). The CDR3 covers 15 residues. Trimming pared 3 bases from V and 7 bases from J, leaving 14 bases between. Per the germline V gene, CDR1 is SGHNT and CDR2 is YYREEE (reference sequence). The CDR3 region is CASSWRDRRNSPLHF. CDR3 DNA sequence: TGTGCCAGCAGCTGGCGAGACAGACGAAATTCACCCCTCCACTTT.

Many counts were recorded for this clonotype. The chain uses TRBV20-1 and TRBJ1-3; D is uncertain. CDR3 length: 13 amino acids. Trimming pared 6 bases from V and 0 bases from J, leaving 9 bases between. Germline values: CDR1 DFQATT, CDR2 SNEGSKA (reference sequence). CDR3 DNA sequence: TGCAGTGCCCGACACTTCTCTGGAAACACCATATATTTT. Translating it yields CSARHFSGNTIYF.

Note on this clonotype: This may arise from a read error, as a much more abundant clone is one base away. The chain employs TRBV2 and TRBJ1-5; D ambiguous. V lost 11 bases and J 3 bases, leaving 11 bases between the germline ends. The CDR3 is 12 residues long. CDR1 and CDR2 from the germline V gene are SNHLY and FYNNEI. CDR3 residues: CAGGQLNQPQHF. CDR3 DNA: TGTGCCGGCGGGCAGCTCAATCAGCCCCAGCATTTT.

The chain combines TRBV29-1 with TRBJ1-1, with 10 bases aligning to TRBD1. V gave up 5 bases and J gave up 8 bases; unmatched junction bases: 5. Looked up from germline, CDR1 is SQVTM and CDR2 is ANQGSEA. CDR3 length: 12 residues. CDR3 protein: CSVKSGQGEAFF. Written as DNA, the CDR3 is TGCAGCGTTAAGTCGGGACAGGGGGAAGCTTTCTTT.

This chain joins TRBV15 and TRBJ1-5, with D perhaps matching TRBD1 (6 bases). Per the germline V gene, CDR1 is LNHNV and CDR2 is YYDKDF (reference sequence). CDR3 length: 16 residues. V lost 4 bases, J lost 4 bases, and 17 bases lay in between. For the CDR3, the DNA is TGTGCCACCAGCAACAAGCCCGGGACAACTAATCAGCCCCAGCATTTT. This translates into CATSNKPGTTNQPQHF.

At least ten counts were recorded for this clonotype. This rearrangement joins TRBV6-5 to TRBJ2-1, with TRBD1 matching over 8 bases. Germline loops: CDR1 MNHEY, CDR2 SVGAGI. The CDR3 consists of 15 residues. Germline trimming cut 4 bases from V and 8 bases from J; bases unmatched to any gene: 10. The CDR3 loop is CASSLGQGLWDEQFF. As DNA, the CDR3 is TGTGCCAGCAGTTTAGGACAGGGACTGTGGGATGAGCAGTTCTTC.

This clonotype was detected ten times or more. The chain recombines TRBV11-3 with TRBJ2-3; D not resolved. The CDR3 length is 15 residues. Germline assignment: CDR1 SGHNT and CDR2 YENEEA. V was clipped by 1 base and J by 5 bases, with 13 bases between them. This CDR3 reads CASSLVGPNGDTQYF. The CDR3 DNA reads TGTGCCAGCAGCTTAGTAGGGCCGAACGGAGATACGCAGTATTTT.

This clonotype was observed a handful of times. This rearrangement joins TRBV11-1 to TRBJ2-1, with D perhaps TRBD2 (6 bases). Germline V CDR1 and CDR2: SGHAT, FQDESV (reference sequence). The CDR3 is 16 amino acids. V dropped 2 bases and J dropped 4 bases, with 15 bases sitting between them. This CDR3 is CASSLKLDGLYNEQFF. CDR3 DNA: TGTGCCAGCAGCTTAAAGTTGGACGGACTATACAATGAGCAGTTCTTC. Variable domain in full (rest from reference TRBV11-1 and TRBJ2-1): EAEVAQSPRYKITEKSQAVAFWCDPISGHATLYWYRQILGQGPELLVQFQDESVVDDSQLPKDRFSAERLKGVDSTLKIQPAELGDSAMYLCASSLKLDGLYNEQFFGPGTRLTVL.

This clonotype was seen many times. This sequence joins TRBV28 and TRBJ1-4; 11 bases align to TRBD1. The V gene end was trimmed by 6 bases and the J gene end by 8 bases; junction bases not matched to a gene: 11. CDR1 and CDR2 from the germline V gene are MDHEN and SYDVKM. This CDR3 has 16 amino acids. CDR3 nucleotide sequence: TGTGCCAGCAGAATCAATTGGGACAGGGGGGTAGAAAAACTGTTTTTT. The encoded protein is CASRINWDRGVEKLFF.

This clonotype occurred many times. The V gene is TRBV6-4, the J gene TRBJ1-1; D remains unclear. The V gene's germline CDR1 is MRHNA and CDR2 SNTAGT. V was trimmed by 3 bases and J by 3 bases, leaving 8 bases between them. This CDR3 region has 13 residues. The CDR3 region has the DNA TGTGCCAGCAGTGAGGAGCACTACACTGAAGCTTTCTTT. Encoded protein: CASSEEHYTEAFF.

The chain is built from TRBV9 and TRBJ1-2, with D hard to call. This CDR3 contains 13 residues. Looked up from germline, CDR1 is SGDLS and CDR2 is YYNGEE. V dropped 6 bases and J dropped 9 bases, with 18 bases sitting between them. The chain's CDR3 is CASNSAAENRYTF. CDR3 nucleotides: TGTGCCAGCAACTCGGCGGCGGAAAATCGCTACACCTTC.

Many counts were recorded for this clonotype. The chain employs TRBV7-9 and TRBJ1-2, with no clear D. Germline CDR1 and CDR2: SEHNR and FQNEAQ (reference sequence). V shed 4 bases and J shed 2 bases, with 5 bases lying between them. The CDR3 consists of 12 residues. CDR3 protein: CASSSDNYGYTF. The CDR3 bases are TGTGCCAGCAGCTCTGACAACTATGGCTACACCTTC.

At least ten counts were recorded for this clonotype. This chain uses TRBV18 with TRBJ1-2; D remains ambiguous. V shed 6 bases and J shed 0 bases, with 11 bases lying between them. CDR3 size: 14 residues. Germline V gene lookup returns CDR1 KGHSH and CDR2 LQKENI. CDR3 amino acids: CASSLRTSNYGYTF. Written as DNA, the CDR3 is TGTGCCAGCTCCCTCAGGACCTCTAACTATGGCTACACCTTC.

This clonotype was observed a handful of times. This chain connects TRBV4-3 to TRBJ2-1; tentatively, D is TRBD2 (5 bases). The V end was cut by 0 bases, the J end by 6 bases, with 6 bases between. CDR1 and CDR2 (germline): LGHNA, YSLEER. This CDR3 region has 13 residues. The CDR3 here is CASSQDGINEQFF. In DNA form, the CDR3 reads TGCGCCAGCAGCCAAGACGGGATCAATGAGCAGTTCTTC.

This clonotype was detected many times. The chain recombines TRBV6-2 or TRBV6-3 with TRBJ1-2; D might be TRBD1 (5 bases). This CDR3 contains 13 residues. The ends were cut back, 8 bases at V and 4 bases at J, with 14 bases in the middle. From germline, CDR1 is MNHEY and CDR2 SVGEGT. CDR3 nucleotide sequence: TGTGCCAGCCGATCAGGGAGGATCTATGGCTACACCTTC. It translates to CASRSGRIYGYTF.

This clonotype was counted at least ten times. This chain links TRBV27 with TRBJ1-2; 7 bases fit TRBD1. The CDR3 sequence is 15 residues long. The J segment lost 1 base and the V segment lost 6 bases, leaving 8 bases of the junction unmatched. Germline-derived CDR1 and CDR2 are MNHEY and SMNVEV (reference sequence). The CDR3 loop is CASSGRDSFNYGYTF. In nucleotides, the CDR3 is TGTGCCAGCAGCGGACGGGACAGCTTTAACTATGGCTACACCTTC.

This clonotype was seen repeatedly, ten times or more. This rearrangement joins TRBV6-5 to TRBJ1-2; the D is unclear. The V and J ends lost 4 bases and 4 bases respectively, with 19 bases between them. Germline-derived CDR1 and CDR2 are MNHEY and SVGAGI. The CDR3 contains 16 residues. The CDR3 DNA is TGTGCCAGCAGTTGGCGAATCGGGGAATTGAGCTATGGCTACACCTTC. Its protein product is CASSWRIGELSYGYTF.

This clonotype showed up many times. The junction shows a germline mismatch at one end, possibly a read error. V is TRBV6-2 or TRBV6-3 and J is TRBJ2-1; D remains ambiguous. CDR1 is MNHEY, CDR2 SVGEGT, per germline. The CDR3 runs to 15 residues. This CDR3 reads CASGYASSSYNEQFF. The CDR3 coding sequence is TGTGCCAGCGGTTACGCATCCAGCTCCTACAATGAGCAGTTCTTC.

The table lists this clonotype with a few counts. The chain uses TRBV7-3 and TRBJ2-2; TRBD2 agrees at 7 bases. V shed 5 bases, J shed 5 bases, and the junction held 5 bases outside the gene matches. Germline CDR1 and CDR2: SGHTA and FQGTGA. CDR3 length: 14 residues. Here the CDR3 reads CASSHLGGTGELFF. The CDR3 DNA sequence: TGTGCCAGCAGCCATTTGGGGGGGACCGGGGAGCTGTTTTTT.

This chain links TRBV6-1 with TRBJ1-2; D remains unclear. This CDR3 has 15 amino acids. Trimming removed 6 bases at V and 8 bases at J, with 22 bases between. From germline, CDR1 is MNHNS and CDR2 SASEGT. The DNA for the CDR3 is TGTGCCAGCAGCTCTCCTGTTGAGGGATTAGGCGGCTACACCTTC. Its protein product is CASSSPVEGLGGYTF.